Following are 10 T cell receptor beta chains from one sample sequenced in a study of PD-L1 blockade in urothelial cancer. Repertoires were generated with immunoSEQ multiplex PCR, while TCRdb's copy carries only in-frame clones and drops some. The sample consists of about 43,000 clones, 88% of them appearing once. The specimen was PBMCs, collected around atezolizumab (anti-PD-L1) treatment. The receptor set was obtained from a woman in her sixties with urothelial cancer.

V and J are TRBV5-1 and TRBJ2-2, with 11 positions matching TRBD2. V shed 5 bases and J 0 bases; nucleotides not matched to a gene: 3. This CDR3 has 16 amino acids. CDR1 and CDR2 (germline): SGHRS, YFSETQ. The CDR3 nucleotides are TGCGCCAGCAGACAGACTAGCGGGGCGAACACCGGGGAGCTGTTTTTT. Encoded protein: CASRQTSGANTGELFF.

This chain links TRBV5-1 with TRBJ2-7, with 7 bases fitting TRBD1. This CDR3 comprises 15 residues. CDR1 and CDR2 from the germline V gene are SGHRS and YFSETQ. V was pared by 0 bases and J by 6 bases, with 9 bases of the junction left unmatched. The CDR3 sequence: CASSLEQGNSGEQYF. The CDR3 region has the DNA TGCGCCAGCAGCTTGGAACAGGGGAATAGTGGCGAGCAGTACTTC. Full variable domain (rest looked up from reference TRBV5-1 and TRBJ2-7): KAGVTQTPRYLIKTRGQQVTLSCSPISGHRSVSWYQQTPGQGLQFLFEYFSETQRNKGNFPGRFSGRQFSNSRSEMNVSTLELGDSALYLCASSLEQGNSGEQYFGPGTRLTVT.

The gene calls are TRBV7-9 and TRBJ2-5; D not certain. Trimming shortened V by 4 bases and J by 4 bases, and 10 bases separated the two germline ends. There are 13 residues in the CDR3. CDR1 and CDR2 from the germline V gene are SEHNR and FQNEAQ (reference sequence). The CDR3 nucleotides read TGTGCCAGCAGCTCGTCCGGTCGAGAGACCCAGTACTTC. Its protein product is CASSSSGRETQYF.

The rearrangement joins TRBV4-3 to TRBJ2-3, with D maybe TRBD2 (7 bases). CDR1 LGHNA and CDR2 YSLEER come from the germline V gene. The V end was cut by 5 bases, the J end by 3 bases, with 27 bases between. The CDR3 runs 19 residues. The CDR3 here is CASSSRSPRGRGGTDTQYF. The CDR3 nucleotides are TGCGCCAGCAGCTCAAGATCCCCCAGGGGTAGGGGGGGTACAGATACGCAGTATTTT.

This chain links TRBV5-4 with TRBJ2-7, with TRBD2 identical over 8 bases. The ends lost 0 bases at V and 6 bases at J; junction bases unmatched: 2. Germline V gene sequence: CDR1 SGHNT, CDR2 YYREEE (reference sequence). There are 13 residues in the CDR3. The CDR3: CASSLERGGEQYF. CDR3 sequence (DNA): TGTGCCAGCAGCTTGGAACGGGGGGGCGAGCAGTACTTC.

The chain's CDR3 is CASSLNAGTSVYF. DNA for the CDR3: TGTGCCAGCAGCTTAAACGCCGGGACTAGCGTCTATTTT. The chain combines TRBV11-3 with TRBJ2-3; TRBD2 matches at 10 bases. The CDR3 extends over 13 amino acids. In germline, CDR1 is SGHNT, CDR2 YENEEA. The V and J ends lost 2 bases and 15 bases, in that order; junction bases with no gene match: 8. The variable domain in full, completed from reference TRBV11-3 and TRBJ2-3, reads EAGVVQSPRYKIIEKKQPVAFWCNPISGHNTLYWYLQNLGQGPELLIRYENEEAVDDSQLPKDRFSAERLKGVDSTLKIQPAELGDSAVYLCASSLNAGTSVYFGPGTRLTVL.

This chain links TRBV13 with TRBJ2-7; tentatively, D is TRBD1 (6 bases). CDR1 is PRHDT, CDR2 FYEKMQ, per germline (reference sequence). Trimming stripped 4 bases from V and 9 bases from J, with 16 bases between. The CDR3 length is 13 residues. The CDR3 DNA is TGTGCCAGCAGCTCAACCCCAGACAGGCCGCAGTACTTC. Translated: CASSSTPDRPQYF.

CDR3: CASSLGTGLYEQYF. The DNA for the CDR3 is TGTGCCAGCAGCTTGGGGACAGGGCTTTACGAGCAGTACTTC. The chain uses TRBV5-6 and TRBJ2-7; 8 nucleotides agree with TRBD1. Germline V gene data show CDR1 as SGHDT and CDR2 as YYEEEE. The CDR3 consists of 14 residues. With 0 bases clipped from V and 4 bases from J, the junction kept 3 bases outside the gene matches. Filled out from reference TRBV5-6 and TRBJ2-7, the complete variable domain reads DAGVTQSPTHLIKTRGQQVTLRCSPKSGHDTVSWYQQALGQGPQFIFQYYEEEERQRGNFPDRFSGHQFPNYSSELNVNALLLGDSALYLCASSLGTGLYEQYFGPGTRLTVT.

The table lists this clone with a count of one. V and J are TRBV11-2 and TRBJ1-4; D perhaps matches TRBD1 (5 bases). Between the trimmed V and J ends, which lost 5 bases and 7 bases, there was a span of 14 bases. The length of the CDR3 is 14 residues. CDR1 SGHAT and CDR2 FQNNGV come from the germline V gene. CDR3 DNA sequence: TGTGCCAGCAGCCAGCAAGGGGCTAGTGAAAAACTGTTTTTT. This translates into CASSQQGASEKLFF.

The chain joins TRBV5-1 to TRBJ2-2; D possibly corresponds to TRBD2 (5 bases). Trimming stripped 5 bases from V and 0 bases from J, with 11 bases between. Germline CDR1 is SGHRS and CDR2 is YFSETQ. This CDR3 comprises 15 residues. This chain's CDR3 is CASRRQEANTGELFF. Written as DNA, the CDR3 is TGCGCCAGCAGAAGGCAGGAGGCGAACACCGGGGAGCTGTTTTTT.